The T cell receptor (beta chain) described here comes from a study of blood T cell repertoires in COVID-19 (TCRdb year 2020). Notes on the research overall: Samples covering the acute and convalescent phases of COVID-19 were provided by collaborators in the United States, Italy and Spain. The prospective study material was composed of cDNA or gDNA derived from T cells, B-cell-depleted T cells, or PBMCs. Deeply sampled blood TCRbeta repertoires from subjects exposed to, actively infected with, or recovered from COVID-19 were included in the dataset. The repertoires were released in a freely available public database intended as a resource for research on the immune response to SARS-CoV-2. The samples were drawn from two sources: the first 160 participants of the ongoing ImmuneRACE study, and about 1,300 subjects contributed by 6 global collaborators. The sample metadata nearly always contained a de-identified subject ID, COVID-19 status, age in years and sex. HLA class I and class II types, where available, came from metadata supplied by the sample provider rather than from assay-based typing.

The collaborating institutions used their own protocols to collect whole blood in K2EDTA tubes. For TCRbeta analysis, collaborator samples were shipped as frozen whole blood, as isolated PBMCs, or as DNA extracted from either sample type. The germline V gene yields MGHDK for CDR1 and SYGVNS for CDR2. The CDR3 holds 16 amino acids from the cysteine to the phenylalanine. This entry keeps only the CDR3 DNA: 48 bases, framed from base 1. The junction shows trimming of 1 base on V and 3 bases on J, and the gene matches do not reach 2 bases of it. Concerning this clone: Its antigen is still unknown. No qualities accompany the bases; no much larger clone lies one base away.

TCRbeta CDR3 regions were amplified from genomic DNA by means of the immunoSEQ Assay, a bias-controlled multiplex PCR. The published analysis was carried out like this. Within the assay, amplification of reference gene primers was used to estimate how many nucleated cells each sample contained. Sequence reads were collapsed and filtered to measure the absolute abundance of every unique TCRbeta CDR3 rearrangement. Productive Simpson clonality was computed per sample as the square root of Simpson's diversity index over productive rearrangements. TCRdb's version of the immuneACCESS table is confined to in-frame rearrangements and falls short of the full clone set. An unresolved V gene accounts for under half of the shortfall where checked; the remainder is of unknown origin. V, J and clone size derive from that table, while D and trimming were established from the DNA sequence. In this sample the table shows about 150,000 clones, 86% of which occur a single time. Around 3.5% of the sample is taken by the ten largest.

The research as a whole found: The quantity of clinical and demographic metadata differed by source and by participant and was supplied without curation.

The TCR comes from a man between 65 and 85 years old with acute or convalescent COVID-19. The chain is made from TRBV25-1 and TRBJ2-1; 11 of the junction bases match TRBD1. The sample taken for sequencing was peripheral blood. Here the CDR3 is given as CASSEWTGGVYNEQFF. In nucleotide form, the sequence is TGTGCCAGCAGTGAATGGACAGGGGGCGTCTACAATGAGCAGTTCTTC.